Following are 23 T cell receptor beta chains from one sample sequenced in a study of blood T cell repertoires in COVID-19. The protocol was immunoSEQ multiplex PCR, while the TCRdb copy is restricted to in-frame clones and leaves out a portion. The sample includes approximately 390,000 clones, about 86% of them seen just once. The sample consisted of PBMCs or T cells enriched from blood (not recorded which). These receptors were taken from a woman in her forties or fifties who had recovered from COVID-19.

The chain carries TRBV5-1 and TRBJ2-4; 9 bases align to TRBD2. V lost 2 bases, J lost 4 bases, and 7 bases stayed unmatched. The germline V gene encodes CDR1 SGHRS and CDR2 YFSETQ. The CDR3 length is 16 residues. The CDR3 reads CASSLPLAGEKNIQYF. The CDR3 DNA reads TGCGCCAGCAGCTTACCATTAGCGGGAGAAAAAAACATTCAGTACTTC.

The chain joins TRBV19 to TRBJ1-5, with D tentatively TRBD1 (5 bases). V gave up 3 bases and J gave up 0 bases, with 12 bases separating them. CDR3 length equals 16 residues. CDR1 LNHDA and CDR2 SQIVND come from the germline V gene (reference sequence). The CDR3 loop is CASSMWGRDSNQPQHF. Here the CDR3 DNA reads TGTGCCAGTAGTATGTGGGGCAGAGATAGCAATCAGCCCCAGCATTTT.

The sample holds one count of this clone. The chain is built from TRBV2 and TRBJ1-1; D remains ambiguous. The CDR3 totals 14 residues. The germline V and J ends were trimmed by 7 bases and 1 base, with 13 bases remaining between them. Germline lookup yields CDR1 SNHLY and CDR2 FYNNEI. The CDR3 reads CASKRTAENTEAFF. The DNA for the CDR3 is TGTGCCAGCAAAAGGACTGCAGAGAACACTGAAGCTTTCTTT.

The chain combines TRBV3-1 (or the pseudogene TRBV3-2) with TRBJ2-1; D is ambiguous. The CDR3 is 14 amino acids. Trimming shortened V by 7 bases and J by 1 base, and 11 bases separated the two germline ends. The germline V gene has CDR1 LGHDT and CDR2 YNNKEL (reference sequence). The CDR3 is CASKPFVSYNEQFF. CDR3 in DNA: TGTGCCAGCAAGCCCTTTGTGTCCTACAATGAGCAGTTCTTC.

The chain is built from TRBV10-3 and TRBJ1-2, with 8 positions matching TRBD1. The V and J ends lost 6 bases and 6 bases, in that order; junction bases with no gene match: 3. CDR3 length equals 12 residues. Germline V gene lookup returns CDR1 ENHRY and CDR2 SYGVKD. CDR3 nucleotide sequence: TGTGCCATCAGGAAGACAGGGGATGGCTACACCTTC. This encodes CAIRKTGDGYTF.

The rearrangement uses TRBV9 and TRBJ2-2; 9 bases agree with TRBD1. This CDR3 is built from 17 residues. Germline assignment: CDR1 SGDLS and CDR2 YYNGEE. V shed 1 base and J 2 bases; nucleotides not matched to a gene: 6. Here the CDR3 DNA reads TGTGCCAGCAGCGTACTACCGGGACAGGGAAACACCGGGGAGCTGTTTTTT. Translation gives CASSVLPGQGNTGELFF.

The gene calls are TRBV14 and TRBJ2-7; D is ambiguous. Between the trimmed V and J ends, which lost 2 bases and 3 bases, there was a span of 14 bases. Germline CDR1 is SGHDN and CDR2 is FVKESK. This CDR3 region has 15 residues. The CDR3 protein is CASSQNTIPYYEQYF. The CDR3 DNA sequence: TGTGCCAGCAGCCAAAATACAATTCCGTACTACGAGCAGTACTTC.

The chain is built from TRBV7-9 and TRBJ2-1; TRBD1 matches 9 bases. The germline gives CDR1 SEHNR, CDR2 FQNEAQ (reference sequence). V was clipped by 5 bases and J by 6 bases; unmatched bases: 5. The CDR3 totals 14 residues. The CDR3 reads CASSPRDRVNEQFF. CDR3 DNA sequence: TGTGCCAGCAGCCCCAGGGACAGGGTCAATGAGCAGTTCTTC.

The CDR3 region has the DNA TGTGCCATCAGTGAGAGGGGGCTCTATGGCTACACCTTC. This sequence encodes CAISERGLYGYTF. This sequence joins TRBV10-3 and TRBJ1-2; 7 bases are a match to TRBD1. The CDR3 has 13 residues. Unmatched junction bases numbered 1, after V lost 2 bases and J lost 4 bases. Germline-derived CDR1 and CDR2 are ENHRY and SYGVKD.

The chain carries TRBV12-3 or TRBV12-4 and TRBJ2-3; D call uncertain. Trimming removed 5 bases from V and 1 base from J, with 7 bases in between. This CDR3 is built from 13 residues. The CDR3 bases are TGTGCCAGCAGTACGACTGGCACAGATACGCAGTATTTT. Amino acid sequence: CASSTTGTDTQYF.

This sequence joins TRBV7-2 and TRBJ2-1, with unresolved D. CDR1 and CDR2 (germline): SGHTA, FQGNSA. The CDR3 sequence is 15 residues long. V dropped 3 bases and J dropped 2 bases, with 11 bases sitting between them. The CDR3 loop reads CASSFVGDPYNEQFF. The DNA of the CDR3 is TGTGCCAGCAGCTTCGTCGGAGATCCCTACAATGAGCAGTTCTTC.

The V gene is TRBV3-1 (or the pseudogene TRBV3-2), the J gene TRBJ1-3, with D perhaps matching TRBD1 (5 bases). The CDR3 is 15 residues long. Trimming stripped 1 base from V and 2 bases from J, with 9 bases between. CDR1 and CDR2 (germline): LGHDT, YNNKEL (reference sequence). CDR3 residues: CASSQVGGTGNTIYF. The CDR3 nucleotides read TGTGCCAGCAGCCAAGTGGGGGGGACTGGAAACACCATATATTTT.

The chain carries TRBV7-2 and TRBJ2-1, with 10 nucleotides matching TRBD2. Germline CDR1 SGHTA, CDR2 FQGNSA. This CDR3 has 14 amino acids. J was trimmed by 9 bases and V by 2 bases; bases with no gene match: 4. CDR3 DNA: TGTGCCAGCAGCTTAACTAGCGGGGATTTTGAGCAGTTCTTC. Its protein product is CASSLTSGDFEQFF.

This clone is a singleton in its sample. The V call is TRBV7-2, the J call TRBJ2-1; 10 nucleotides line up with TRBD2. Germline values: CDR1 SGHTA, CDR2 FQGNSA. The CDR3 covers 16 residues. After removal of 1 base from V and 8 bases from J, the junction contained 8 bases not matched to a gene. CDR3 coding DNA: TGTGCCAGCAGCTTAGAGCCCAGCGGGGGGGCTTATGAGCAGTTCTTC. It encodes CASSLEPSGGAYEQFF.

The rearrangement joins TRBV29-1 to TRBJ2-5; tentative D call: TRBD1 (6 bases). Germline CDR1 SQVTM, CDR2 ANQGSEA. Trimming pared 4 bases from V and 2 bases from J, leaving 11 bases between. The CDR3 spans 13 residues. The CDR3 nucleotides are TGCAGCGTTGGGGGCAGGGGTCAAGAGACCCAGTACTTC. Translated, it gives CSVGGRGQETQYF.

The CDR3: CASSRTSAGANVLTF. For the CDR3, the DNA is TGTGCCAGTAGTCGCACATCAGCTGGGGCCAACGTCCTGACTTTC. The V call is TRBV19, the J call TRBJ2-6; the D is unclear. Per germline, CDR1 LNHDA and CDR2 SQIVND (reference sequence). The CDR3 is made up of 15 amino acids. Trimming pared 5 bases from V and 2 bases from J, leaving 10 bases between.

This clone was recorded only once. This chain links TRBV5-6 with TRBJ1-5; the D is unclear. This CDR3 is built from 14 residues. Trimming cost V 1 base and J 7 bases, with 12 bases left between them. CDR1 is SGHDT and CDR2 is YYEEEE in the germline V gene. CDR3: CASSLPGDKQPQHF. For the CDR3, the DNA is TGTGCCAGCAGCTTGCCCGGGGATAAGCAGCCCCAGCATTTT.

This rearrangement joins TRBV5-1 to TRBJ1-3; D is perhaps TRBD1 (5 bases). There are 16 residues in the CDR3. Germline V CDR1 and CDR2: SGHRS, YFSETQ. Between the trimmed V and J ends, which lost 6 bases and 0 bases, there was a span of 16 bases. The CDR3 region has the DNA TGCGCCAGCACCGTTGGACACGGAAACTCTGGAAACACCATATATTTT. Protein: CASTVGHGNSGNTIYF.

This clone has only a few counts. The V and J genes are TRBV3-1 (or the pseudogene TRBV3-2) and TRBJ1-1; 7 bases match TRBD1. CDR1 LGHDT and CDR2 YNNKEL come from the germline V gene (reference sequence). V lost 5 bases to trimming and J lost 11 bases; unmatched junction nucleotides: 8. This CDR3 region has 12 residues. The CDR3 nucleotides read TGTGCCAGCAGCTCGGACAGGCGTTGGGCTTTCTTT. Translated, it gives CASSSDRRWAFF.

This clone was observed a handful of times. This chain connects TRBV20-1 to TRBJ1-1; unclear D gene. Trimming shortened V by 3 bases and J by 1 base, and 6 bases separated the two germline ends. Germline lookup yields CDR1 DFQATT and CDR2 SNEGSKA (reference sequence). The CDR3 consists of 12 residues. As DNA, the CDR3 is TGCAGTGCTAGTCGGTCGAACACTGAAGCTTTCTTT. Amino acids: CSASRSNTEAFF.

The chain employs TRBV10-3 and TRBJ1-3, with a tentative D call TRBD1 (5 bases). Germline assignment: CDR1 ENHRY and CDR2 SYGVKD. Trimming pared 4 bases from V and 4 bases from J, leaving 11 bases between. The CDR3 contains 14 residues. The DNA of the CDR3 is TGTGCCATCAGTGCCCAGGGTGGGGGAAACACCATATATTTT. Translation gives CAISAQGGGNTIYF.

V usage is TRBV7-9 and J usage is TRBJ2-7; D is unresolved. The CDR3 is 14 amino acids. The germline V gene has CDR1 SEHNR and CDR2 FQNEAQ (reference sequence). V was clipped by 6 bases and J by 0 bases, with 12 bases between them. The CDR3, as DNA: TGTGCCAGCAGTTTAAGCTATAGCTCCTACGAGCAGTACTTC. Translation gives CASSLSYSSYEQYF.

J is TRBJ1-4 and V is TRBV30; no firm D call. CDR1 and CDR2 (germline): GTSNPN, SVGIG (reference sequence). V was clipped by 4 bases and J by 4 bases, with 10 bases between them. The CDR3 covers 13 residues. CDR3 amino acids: CAWTGRRNEKLFF. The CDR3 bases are TGTGCCTGGACGGGGAGACGTAATGAAAAACTGTTTTTT.